This T cell receptor beta chain was profiled in a study of blood T cell repertoires in COVID-19. Sequencing was performed with immunoSEQ multiplex PCR; in TCRdb, only in-frame clones are kept and a portion is missing. Of about 34,000 clones listed, over 70% are singletons. This CDR3 comprises 11 residues. V gave up 5 bases and J gave up 7 bases, with 8 bases separating them. Germline V gene sequence: CDR1 SGHDN, CDR2 FVKESK. This sequence was found in a man in his 70s with COVID-19, enrolled during active disease. Sequencing was carried out using peripheral blood. V usage is TRBV14 and J usage is TRBJ1-1; D is uncertain. Written as DNA, the CDR3 is TGTGCCAGCAGCTACAGCAATGAAGCTTTCTTT. Its protein product is CASSYSNEAFF. The full variable domain, its missing parts supplied by reference TRBV14 and TRBJ1-1, is EAGVTQFPSHSVIEKGQTVTLRCDPISGHDNLYWYRRVMGKEIKFLLHFVKESKQDESGMPNNRFLAERTGGTYSTLKVQPAELEDSGVYFCASSYSNEAFFGQGTRLTVV.